The clone carrying this T cell receptor (beta chain) was detected only a few times. Its antigen is as yet unknown. This entry comes from a study of cytomegalovirus exposure and HLA in healthy donors. Across the whole study: The Caucasian-associated ancestry cluster held roughly 84% of over 350 genotyped donors. Notes on the study in general: Later analysis suggested most CMV-associated TCR beta chains were HLA-restricted. When the data were analyzed later, several of the most significant clusters appeared to be linked to common viral pathogens. Immune exposure information available was restricted to CMV serostatus.

The CDR3 has 12 residues. The V gene lost 7 bases and the J gene lost 6 bases, with 12 bases spanning the gap. From germline, CDR1 is SEHNR and CDR2 FQNEAQ (reference sequence). Use of 60 Vbeta and 13 Jbeta primers characterized the PCR. Data came from immunoSEQ multiplex PCR; TCRdb stores just in-frame clones and leaves some out. The data show some 98,000 clones, approximately 9% seen once. The chain uses TRBV7-9 and TRBJ1-1; no definite D call. This TCR was recovered from a man aged 50 to 60 in good health and CMV-seropositive. Sequencing used PBMCs. The CDR3 nucleotides read TGTGCCAGCACATACGGGATCCCTGAAGCTTTCTTT. It yields the protein CASTYGIPEAFF. Supplemented by reference TRBV7-9 and TRBJ1-1, the full variable domain reads DTGVSQNPRHKITKRGQNVTFRCDPISEHNRLYWYRQTLGQGPEFLTYFQNEAQLEKSRLLSDRFSAERPKGSFSTLEIQRTEQGDSAMYLCASTYGIPEAFFGQGTRLTVV.